The entry below gives a single TCR beta chain sequence along with its context. Its antigen is currently unknown. The ends were cut back, 4 bases at V and 14 bases at J, with 13 bases in the middle. Germline loops: CDR1 SGHTS, CDR2 YDEGEE. The CDR3 is 11 residues long. The data derive from a study of blood T cells in healthy people across ages. Each sample provided at least 6 micrograms of extracted total RNA. The study's findings and limits: Fewer expanded clones and more diversity marked long-lived versus aged donors.

Then a second PCR, running roughly 7 to 11 cycles, was carried out with a sample-barcoded 5' primer and a J-beta primer mix. A template-switch adaptor that had 12 random nucleotides put a tag on each cDNA molecule. TCRdb analysed the 5' RACE reads with MiXCR anew, one entry per CDR3 protein. The sample lists 380,000 or so distinct CDR3 sequences, approximately 47% occurring once. V and J are TRBV5-8 and TRBJ2-1; D is possibly TRBD1 or TRBD2 (5 bases each). This sequence was found in a man aged 55 to 70 in good health. The specimen sequenced was blood. CDR3 sequence: CASSTWDREFF. The CDR3 DNA reads as TGTGCCAGCAGCACCTGGGACCGGGAGTTCTTC.